This T cell receptor (beta chain) was recovered during a study of PD-1 blockade in classical Hodgkin lymphoma. To note about this clone: Its specificity is not known.

Whole-study findings and limits: Reports indicated that newly diagnosed patients had lower baseline TCR diversity than healthy donors did. Factors driving the repertoire differences, possibly disease activity or prior therapy, remain undefined.

The data were produced by immunoSEQ multiplex PCR, yet TCRdb's version contains in-frame clones alone and is incomplete. The table includes fewer than 40,000 clones, around 89% detected once. Germline V CDR1 and CDR2: SGHTA, FQGNSA. V dropped 5 bases and J dropped 9; count of bases not matched to a gene: 13. The CDR3 consists of 15 residues. The time point: newly diagnosed, previously untreated cHL patient sample. It was by magnetic negative selection that CD4+ T cells were purified from thawed PBMCs. As a comparison, the study used PBMCs from newly diagnosed, untreated classical Hodgkin lymphoma. The chain links TRBV7-2 to TRBJ2-1; 7 bases match TRBD2. Sequencing input: CD4+ T cells from blood. The source of this sequence is a human donor with classical Hodgkin lymphoma. The CDR3 sequence is CASSPGGEGRSEQFF. CDR3 DNA: TGTGCCAGCAGCCCTGGGGGGGAAGGCCGTAGTGAGCAGTTCTTC.